This T cell receptor beta chain was observed in a study of HIV-infected patients and healthy controls. One entry per CDR3 protein, called by TCRdb with MiXCR from the 5' RACE reads. The table shows about 64,000 distinct CDR3 sequences, with 15% to 20% occurring only once. This CDR3 spans 15 amino acids. With 3 bases clipped from V and 8 bases from J, the junction kept 8 bases outside the gene matches. Germline values: CDR1 KGHSH, CDR2 LQKENI. The chain uses TRBV18 and TRBJ1-4; 8 nucleotides match TRBD1. The sequencing input was CD4+ T cells from blood. The source is a human donor in good health. The CDR3 sequence is CASSPEDRGSEKLFF. The CDR3 DNA is TGTGCCAGCTCACCGGAAGACAGGGGAAGCGAAAAACTGTTTTTT.